The 5 T cell receptor beta chains below come from one sample, sequenced in a study of blood T cell repertoires in COVID-19. Profiling relied on immunoSEQ multiplex PCR, and the TCRdb table lists in-frame clones only, not all of them. This table holds around 150,000 clones, approximately 81% found once. Sequencing was performed on peripheral blood. The receptors derive from an older woman with active or convalescent COVID-19.

The chain is built from TRBV20-1 and TRBJ1-1; weak D call: TRBD1 (5 bases). CDR1 is DFQATT and CDR2 is SNEGSKA in the germline V gene (reference sequence). V dropped 5 bases and J dropped 7 bases, with 11 bases sitting between them. The CDR3 runs to 11 residues. As DNA, the CDR3 is TGCAGTGCTGCTAGACAGAGTGAAGCTTTCTTT. It translates to CSAARQSEAFF.

The chain has TRBV5-4 and TRBJ2-5; a weak D match, TRBD2 (6 bases). The germline CDR1 and CDR2 sequences are SGHNT and YYREEE (reference sequence). V was clipped by 2 bases and J by 0 bases, with 8 bases between them. CDR3 length: 14 residues. In nucleotides, the CDR3 is TGTGCCAGCAGCTTAGGGGACTACCAAGAGACCCAGTACTTC. As protein: CASSLGDYQETQYF.

The genes are TRBV7-2 and TRBJ2-7; D may be TRBD2 (6 bases). Trimming cost V 0 bases and J 1 base, with 7 bases left between them. Per germline, CDR1 SGHTA and CDR2 FQGNSA. CDR3 size: 14 residues. CDR3 sequence: CASSLARESYEQYF. CDR3 nucleotide sequence: TGTGCCAGCAGCTTAGCCCGGGAGTCCTACGAGCAGTACTTC.

The chain is built from TRBV12-3 or TRBV12-4 and TRBJ1-2, with TRBD1 as a possible D gene (5 bases). V was shortened by 5 bases and J by 4 bases, with 11 bases between the two germline ends. This CDR3 spans 13 amino acids. CDR3 sequence (DNA): TGTGCCAGCAGTATCAGGGTGCCCTATGGCTACACCTTC. Residues: CASSIRVPYGYTF.

The V call is TRBV27, the J call TRBJ2-7; 7 nucleotides line up with TRBD1. Per germline, CDR1 MNHEY and CDR2 SMNVEV (reference sequence). This CDR3 region has 14 residues. The junction had 5 bases not matched to a gene; V was cut back by 4 bases and J by 2 bases. The CDR3 nucleotides are TGTGCCAGCAGTTGGGGAAGGGGGCCCTACGAGCAGTACTTC. This gives the protein CASSWGRGPYEQYF.